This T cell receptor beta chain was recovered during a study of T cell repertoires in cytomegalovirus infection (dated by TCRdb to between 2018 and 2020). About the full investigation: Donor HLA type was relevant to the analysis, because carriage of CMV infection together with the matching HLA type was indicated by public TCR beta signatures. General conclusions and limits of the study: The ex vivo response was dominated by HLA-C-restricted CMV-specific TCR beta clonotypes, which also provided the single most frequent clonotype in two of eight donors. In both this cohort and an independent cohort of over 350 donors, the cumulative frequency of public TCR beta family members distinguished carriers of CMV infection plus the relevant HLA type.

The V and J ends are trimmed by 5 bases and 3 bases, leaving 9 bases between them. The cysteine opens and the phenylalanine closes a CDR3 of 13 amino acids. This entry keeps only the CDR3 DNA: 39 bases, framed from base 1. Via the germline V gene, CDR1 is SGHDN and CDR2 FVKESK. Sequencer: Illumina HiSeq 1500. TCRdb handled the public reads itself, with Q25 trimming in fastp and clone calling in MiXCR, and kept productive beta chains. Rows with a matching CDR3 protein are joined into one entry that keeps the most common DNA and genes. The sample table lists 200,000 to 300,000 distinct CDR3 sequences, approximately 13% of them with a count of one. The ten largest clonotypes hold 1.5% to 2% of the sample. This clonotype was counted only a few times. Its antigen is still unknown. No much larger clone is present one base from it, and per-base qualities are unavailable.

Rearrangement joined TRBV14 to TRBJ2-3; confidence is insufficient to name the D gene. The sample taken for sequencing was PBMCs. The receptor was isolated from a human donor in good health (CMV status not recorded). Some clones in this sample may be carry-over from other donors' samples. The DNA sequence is TGTGCCAGCAGCAAAGGACGAACAGATACGCAGTATTTT. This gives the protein CASSKGRTDTQYF.